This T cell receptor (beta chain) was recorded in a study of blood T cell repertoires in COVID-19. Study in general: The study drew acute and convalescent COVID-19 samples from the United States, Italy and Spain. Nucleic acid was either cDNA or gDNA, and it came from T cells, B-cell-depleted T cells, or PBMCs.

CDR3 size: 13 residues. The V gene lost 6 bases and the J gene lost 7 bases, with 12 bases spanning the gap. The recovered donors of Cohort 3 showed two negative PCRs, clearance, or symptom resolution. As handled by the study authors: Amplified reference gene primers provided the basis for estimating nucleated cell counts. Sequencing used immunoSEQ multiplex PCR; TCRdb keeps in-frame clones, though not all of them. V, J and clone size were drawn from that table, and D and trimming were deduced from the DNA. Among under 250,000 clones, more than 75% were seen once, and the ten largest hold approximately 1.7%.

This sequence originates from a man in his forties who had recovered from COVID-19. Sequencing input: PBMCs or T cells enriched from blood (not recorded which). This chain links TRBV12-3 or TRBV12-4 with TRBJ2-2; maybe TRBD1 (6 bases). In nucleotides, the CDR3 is TGTGCCAGCAGCTCTAACAGGGTCGGGGAGCTGTTTTTT. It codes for CASSSNRVGELFF.